The present entry profiles one T cell receptor beta chain with its context. This table comes from immunoSEQ multiplex PCR, and its TCRdb copy is limited to in-frame clones, with some not included. Among under 150,000 clones, less than 90% were seen once, and the ten largest hold 8.4%. The sample is drawn from a study of identifying expanded T cells in peripheral blood. Trimming shortened V by 4 bases and J by 3 bases, and 16 bases separated the two germline ends. This CDR3 spans 15 amino acids. From germline, CDR1 is LNHDA and CDR2 SQIVND (reference sequence). The sample taken for sequencing was blood. The sequence came from a person aged 18 to 70 in good health. The chain employs TRBV19 and TRBJ2-7; possibly TRBD1 or TRBD2 for D (5 bases each). CDR3 in amino acids: CASSRGQGSLYEQYF. In nucleotides, the CDR3 is TGTGCCAGTAGTAGAGGGCAGGGCTCCCTCTACGAGCAGTACTTC.